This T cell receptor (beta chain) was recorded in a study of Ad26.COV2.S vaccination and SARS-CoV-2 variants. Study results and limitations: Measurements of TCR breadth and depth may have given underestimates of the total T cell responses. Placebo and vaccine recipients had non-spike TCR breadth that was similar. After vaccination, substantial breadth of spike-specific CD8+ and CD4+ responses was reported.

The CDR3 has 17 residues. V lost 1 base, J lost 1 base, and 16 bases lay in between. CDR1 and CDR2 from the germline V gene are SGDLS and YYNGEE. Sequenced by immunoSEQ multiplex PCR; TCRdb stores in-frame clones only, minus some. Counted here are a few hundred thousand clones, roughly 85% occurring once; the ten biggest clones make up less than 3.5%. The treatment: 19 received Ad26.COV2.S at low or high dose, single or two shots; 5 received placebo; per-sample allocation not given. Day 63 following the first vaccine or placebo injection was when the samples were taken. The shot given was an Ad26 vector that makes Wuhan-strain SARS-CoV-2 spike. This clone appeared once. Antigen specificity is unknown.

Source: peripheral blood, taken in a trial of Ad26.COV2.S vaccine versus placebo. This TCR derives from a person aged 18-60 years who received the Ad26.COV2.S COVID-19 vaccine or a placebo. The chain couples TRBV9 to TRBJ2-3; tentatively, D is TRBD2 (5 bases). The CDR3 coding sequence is TGTGCCAGCAGCGTATCAAGAACTGGAGGTGGCACAGATACGCAGTATTTT. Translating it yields CASSVSRTGGGTDTQYF.